A selection of T cell receptor beta chains follows, all from one sample in a study of follicular helper T cells after annual influenza vaccination. Sequencing used immunoSEQ multiplex PCR; TCRdb keeps in-frame clones, though not all of them. Of about 8,700 clones in the sample, about 80% were seen once. The sample here was CXCR5+ CD38- circulating T follicular helper cells from blood, taken on the day of influenza vaccination. The receptors shown here come from an adult who received the influenza vaccine. The CDR3 runs from the conserved cysteine through the conserved F or W. A D gene is named only where the DNA matches it firmly. The size of a clone is reported for some rows only, either as once, few or many, or as a class for expanded clones.

d_call	clone_size	v_call	j_call	cdr3_nt	cdr3_aa
NA	NA	TRBV6-5	TRBJ2-6	TGTGCCAGCAGGACCACCTCTGGGGCCAACGTCCTGACTTTC	CASRTTSGANVLTF
NA	NA	TRBV5-5	TRBJ1-3	TGTGCCAGCAGCTCGGAGGCTCCCGGTCTAGTAAACACCATATATTTT	CASSSEAPGLVNTIYF
NA	once	TRBV11-3	TRBJ2-5	TGTGCCAGCAGCCTGGGGTATCGAGAGACCCAGTACTTC	CASSLGYRETQYF
NA	once	TRBV9	TRBJ2-2	TGTGCCAGCAGCCTAGGCGCGAGTACCGGGGAGCTGTTTTTT	CASSLGASTGELFF
NA	once	TRBV7-7	TRBJ1-1	TGTGCTAGCAGCCCCCCACGAGGGGCGAACACTGAAGCTTTCTTT	CASSPPRGANTEAFF
NA	NA	TRBV19	TRBJ2-2	TGTGCCAGTAGTATAGATATTAACCTGAACACCGGGGAGCTGTTTTTT	CASSIDINLNTGELFF
NA	NA	TRBV2	TRBJ1-4	TGTGCCAGCAGTGGCAGAGGAACTAATGAAAAACTGTTTTTT	CASSGRGTNEKLFF
NA	NA	TRBV5-4	TRBJ2-4	TGTGCCAGCAGCTCCTACTCCGGGACAGCCAAAAACATTCAGTACTTC	CASSSYSGTAKNIQYF
NA	once	TRBV6-6	TRBJ2-1	TGTGCCAGCAGTTACCCGATGGATGAGCAGTTCTTC	CASSYPMDEQFF
TRBD1	NA	TRBV28	TRBJ1-1	TGTGCCAGCAGTTCTCGCTGGGGACAGGGGGCGACCACTGAAGCTTTCTTT	CASSSRWGQGATTEAFF
NA	NA	TRBV7-8	TRBJ1-2	TGTGCCAGCAGCTTAGACAGATATGGCTACACCTTC	CASSLDRYGYTF
NA	NA	TRBV6-5	TRBJ2-5	TGTGCCAGCAGAGCCGGGCCTGAGACCCAGTACTTC	CASRAGPETQYF
TRBD1	NA	TRBV7-9	TRBJ2-4	TGTGCCAGCAGCTTAGAAGGAAACAGGGGAGCCAAAAACATTCAGTACTTC	CASSLEGNRGAKNIQYF
NA	NA	TRBV18	TRBJ1-2	TGTGCCAGCTCACCACGGTCTGGGGAAACCTATGGCTACACCTTC	CASSPRSGETYGYTF
NA	NA	TRBV18	TRBJ2-3	TGTGCCAGCTCACCCCCGGTAGGGACAGATACGCAGTATTTT	CASSPPVGTDTQYF
NA	few	TRBV7-9	TRBJ2-5	TGTGCCATTACGGAGACCCAGTACTTC	CAITETQYF
NA	NA	TRBV28	TRBJ1-1	TGTGCCAGCAGTGGGGTGGGTTCGAACACTGAAGCTTTCTTT	CASSGVGSNTEAFF
TRBD1	NA	TRBV6-1	TRBJ2-3	TGTGCCAGCAGTGAACACGGGACAGGGGGCACAGATACGCAGTATTTT	CASSEHGTGGTDTQYF
TRBD2	NA	TRBV7-7	TRBJ2-5	TGTGCCAGCAGCTTAGGGCTAGCGGGACGGCAAGAGACCCAGTACTTC	CASSLGLAGRQETQYF
NA	NA	TRBV10-3	TRBJ2-4	TGTGCCATCAGTGGAGAATTCGCCAAAAACATTCAGTACTTC	CAISGEFAKNIQYF
TRBD1	few	TRBV5-1	TRBJ1-2	TGCGCCAGCAGTCATGGACAGGGGGGATATGGCTACACCTTC	CASSHGQGGYGYTF
NA	NA	TRBV19	TRBJ1-5	TGTGCCAGTAGTATATCACCTAACATTAATCAGCCCCAGCATTTT	CASSISPNINQPQHF
NA	NA	TRBV2	TRBJ2-2	TGTGCCAGCAGTGTGGAGATCTCCGGGGAGCTGTTTTTT	CASSVEISGELFF
NA	NA	TRBV9	TRBJ1-6	TGTGCCAGCAGCTTTACGACGAATTCACCCCTCCACTTT	CASSFTTNSPLHF